This T cell receptor beta chain was obtained from a study of T cell responses to AZD1222 COVID-19 vaccine. The CDR3 runs 18 residues. Between the trimmed V and J ends, which lost 0 bases and 10 bases, there was a span of 25 bases. Germline-derived CDR1 and CDR2 are LGHDT and YNNKEL (reference sequence). Profiled with immunoSEQ multiplex PCR; TCRdb holds only in-frame clones, not every one. In the table there are 120,000 or so clones, about 88% of which are singletons. The J gene is TRBJ1-3, the V gene TRBV3-1 (or the pseudogene TRBV3-2); no clear D. This specimen was peripheral blood, taken on day 0 of AZD1222 vaccination. This clonotype was obtained from an adult in good health. In DNA, the CDR3 is TGTGCCAGCAGCCAAGAACTCGACCACCAAAAGGGAACCGGGACCATATATTTT. Encoded protein: CASSQELDHQKGTGTIYF.